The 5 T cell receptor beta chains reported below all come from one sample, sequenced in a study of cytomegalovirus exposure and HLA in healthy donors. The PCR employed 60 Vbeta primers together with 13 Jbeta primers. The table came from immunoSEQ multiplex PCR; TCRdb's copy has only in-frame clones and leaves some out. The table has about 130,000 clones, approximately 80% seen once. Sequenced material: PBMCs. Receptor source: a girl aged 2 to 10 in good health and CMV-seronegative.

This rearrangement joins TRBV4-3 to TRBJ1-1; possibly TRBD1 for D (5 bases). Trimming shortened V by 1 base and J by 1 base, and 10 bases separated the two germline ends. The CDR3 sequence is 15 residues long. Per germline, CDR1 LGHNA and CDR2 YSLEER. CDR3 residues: CASSQGPTANTEAFF. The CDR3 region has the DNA TGCGCCAGCAGCCAAGGCCCGACAGCGAACACTGAAGCTTTCTTT.

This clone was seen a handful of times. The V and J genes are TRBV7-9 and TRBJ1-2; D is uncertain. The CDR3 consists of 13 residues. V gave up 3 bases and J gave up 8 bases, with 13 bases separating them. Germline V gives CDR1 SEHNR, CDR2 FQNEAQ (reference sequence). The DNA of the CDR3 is TGTGCCAGCAGCTTCAGTGCGGAGGAGGGCTACACCTTC. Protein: CASSFSAEEGYTF. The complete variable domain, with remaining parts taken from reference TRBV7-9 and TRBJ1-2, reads DTGVSQNPRHKITKRGQNVTFRCDPISEHNRLYWYRQTLGQGPEFLTYFQNEAQLEKSRLLSDRFSAERPKGSFSTLEIQRTEQGDSAMYLCASSFSAEEGYTFGSGTRLTVV.

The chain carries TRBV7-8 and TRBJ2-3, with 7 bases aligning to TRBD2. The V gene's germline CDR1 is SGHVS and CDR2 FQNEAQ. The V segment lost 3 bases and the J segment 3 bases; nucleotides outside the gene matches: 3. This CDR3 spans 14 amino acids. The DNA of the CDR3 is TGTGCCAGCAGCTTCGGGCGGGGGACAGATACGCAGTATTTT. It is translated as CASSFGRGTDTQYF.

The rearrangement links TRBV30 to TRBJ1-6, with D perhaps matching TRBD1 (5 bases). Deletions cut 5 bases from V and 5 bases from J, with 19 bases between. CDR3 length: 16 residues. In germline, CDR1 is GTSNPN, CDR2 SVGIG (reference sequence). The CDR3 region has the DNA TGTGCCTGGGCAGGGCTAAATATCCGAAATAATTCACCCCTCCACTTT. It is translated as CAWAGLNIRNNSPLHF.

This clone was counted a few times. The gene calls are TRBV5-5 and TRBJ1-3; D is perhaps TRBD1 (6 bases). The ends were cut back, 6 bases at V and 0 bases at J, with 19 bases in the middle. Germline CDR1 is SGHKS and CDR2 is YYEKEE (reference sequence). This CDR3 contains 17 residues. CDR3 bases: TGTGCCAGCACCCCTCTACAGGGATACGGCTCTGGAAACACCATATATTTT. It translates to CASTPLQGYGSGNTIYF.